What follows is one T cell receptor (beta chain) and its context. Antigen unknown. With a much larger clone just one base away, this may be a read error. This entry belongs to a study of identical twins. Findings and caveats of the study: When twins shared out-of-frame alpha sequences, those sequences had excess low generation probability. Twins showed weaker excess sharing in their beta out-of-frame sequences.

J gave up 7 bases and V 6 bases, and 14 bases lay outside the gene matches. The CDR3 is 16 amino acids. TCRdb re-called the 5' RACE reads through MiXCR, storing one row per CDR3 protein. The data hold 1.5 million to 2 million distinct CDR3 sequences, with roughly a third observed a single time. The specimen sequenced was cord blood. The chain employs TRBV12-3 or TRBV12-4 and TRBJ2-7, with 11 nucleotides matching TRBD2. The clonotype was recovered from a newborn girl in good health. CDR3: CASSPQWLAGGDEQYF. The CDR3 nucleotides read TGTGCCAGCAGCCCACAGTGGCTAGCGGGAGGAGATGAGCAGTACTTC.